A selection of T cell receptor beta chains follows, all from one sample in a study of T cells in Graves' hyperthyroidism and ophthalmopathy. Via MiXCR, TCRdb re-called the multiplex PCR reads, giving one row per CDR3 protein. The repertoire holds about 290,000 distinct CDR3 sequences, with more than 10% as singletons. The source material was blood. These receptors were collected from a woman in her twenties or thirties with Graves' hyperthyroidism that later progressed to Graves' ophthalmopathy. Each CDR3 is given with its conserved first and last residue.

v_call	j_call	cdr3_aa
TRBV9	TRBJ2-3	CASSVSTDTQYF
TRBV5-1	TRBJ2-7	CASSRDRYDEQYF
TRBV3-1	TRBJ2-7	CASSQVEGSYEQYF
TRBV12-3/TRBV12-4	TRBJ2-7	CASRGGREQYF
TRBV19	TRBJ2-1	CASSNPGSSSYNEQFF
TRBV7-2	TRBJ1-1	CASRAGRSNTEAFF
TRBV15	TRBJ1-3	CATSRERGPGNTIYF
TRBV29-1	TRBJ2-3	CAGLITDTQYF
TRBV19	TRBJ2-5	CASSSGGIQETQYF
TRBV25-1	TRBJ2-7	CASESSGRAYEQYF
TRBV6-5	TRBJ1-3	CASSYSSRGSGITIYF
TRBV5-4	TRBJ2-1	CASSETVLNEQFF
TRBV7-2	TRBJ2-7	CASSLAGLADYEQYF
TRBV4-1	TRBJ2-5	CASSPKDWQETQYF
TRBV28	TRBJ2-7	CASSRRDEQYF
TRBV6-1	TRBJ2-7	CASTRRSDYQEQYF
TRBV24-1	TRBJ1-2	CATSDTTGLLTF
TRBV6-1	TRBJ2-7	CASTLPGAHEQYF
TRBV7-2	TRBJ1-1	CASSLDSRELTEAFF
TRBV28	TRBJ2-7	CASRKGVEHEQYF
TRBV2	TRBJ2-1	CATTEWSNEQFF
TRBV28	TRBJ2-7	CASSLPLGGREQYF
TRBV7-9	TRBJ1-5	CASSPGTGKSNQPQHF
TRBV28	TRBJ1-3	CASSLLENTIYF
TRBV9	TRBJ2-1	CASSVDINAYNEQFF
TRBV3-1	TRBJ2-5	CASSQAARRGRQETQYF
TRBV3-1	TRBJ2-1	CASSPLEGAVVAGVNEQFF
TRBV11-2	TRBJ2-1	CASQIPGSYNEQFF
TRBV9	TRBJ2-7	CASSPMGGSGEQYF
TRBV28	TRBJ2-7	CASSPPTGARYEQYF
TRBV11-2	TRBJ2-2	CASSRTVTNTGELFF
TRBV7-3	TRBJ2-3	CASSDRAGGRTDTQYF
TRBV4-2	TRBJ2-3	CASSQDLDRGGTDTQYF
TRBV19	TRBJ2-1	CASSPLGAIGYNEQFF
TRBV20-1	TRBJ2-7	CSARSDRPYEQYF
TRBV2	TRBJ1-2	CATRDRGYGYTF
TRBV30	TRBJ1-3	CAWSYGNTIYF
TRBV7-9	TRBJ2-7	CASSSGPARGEQYF
TRBV30	TRBJ1-2	CAWSVGVLSYGYTF
TRBV30	TRBJ1-2	CAWSRDRNPSLYGYTF
TRBV29-1	TRBJ1-2	CSAVRANYGYTF
TRBV10-3	TRBJ2-6	CAISGLEVPGANVLTF
TRBV4-1	TRBJ2-2	CASSQPGTGRAGELFF
TRBV19	TRBJ1-5	CASSPTGGSNQPQHF
TRBV9	TRBJ1-4	CASSTGTSGDVKLFF
TRBV7-2	TRBJ2-1	CASRKASGNEQFF
TRBV27	TRBJ1-5	CASSLGSRQPQHF
TRBV30	TRBJ2-5	CAWSWPGDRETQYF
TRBV15	TRBJ2-5	CATSRDWTGSETQYF
TRBV28	TRBJ2-3	CASKELSTDTQYF
TRBV7-2	TRBJ2-1	CASRVTLNEQFF
TRBV6-1	TRBJ2-2	CASRALAGGPDGGELFF
TRBV6-1	TRBJ1-5	CASTKNSNQPQHF
TRBV28	TRBJ2-2	CASSLSMELFF